Presented here are 8 T cell receptor beta chains from one specimen sequenced in a study of breast tumors, draining lymph nodes, adjacent tissues. TCRdb ran MiXCR on the multiplex PCR reads and lists one entry per CDR3 protein. This sample has 10,000 to 15,000 distinct CDR3 sequences, with 55% to 75% found just once. Sequencing input: tumor-adjacent breast tissue. These receptor sequences come from a female donor with breast cancer. Some clones in this sample may be carry-over from other donors' samples.

The chain couples TRBV24-1 to TRBJ2-5; weak D call: TRBD2 (5 bases). Germline CDR1 reads KGHDR; CDR2 reads SFDVKD. V was clipped by 5 bases and J by 5 bases, with 14 bases between them. The CDR3 sequence is 14 residues long. The chain's CDR3 is CATSGTGRGETQYF. The CDR3 nucleotides are TGTGCCACCAGTGGTACGGGGAGAGGTGAGACCCAGTACTTC.

This sequence joins TRBV7-9 and TRBJ2-7, with no clear D. Germline V gene sequence: CDR1 SEHNR, CDR2 FQNEAQ (reference sequence). Trimming left V 4 bases short and J 7 bases short, with 20 bases between. The CDR3 is 15 amino acids. CDR3 in amino acids: CASSSSLVDSWEQYF. The CDR3 nucleotides are TGTGCCAGCAGCTCAAGCTTGGTCGATTCCTGGGAGCAGTACTTC. The complete variable domain, with remaining parts taken from reference TRBV7-9 and TRBJ2-7, reads DTGVSQNPRHKITKRGQNVTFRCDPISEHNRLYWYRQTLGQGPEFLTYFQNEAQLEKSRLLSDRFSAERPKGSFSTLEIQRTEQGDSAMYLCASSSSLVDSWEQYFGPGTRLTVT.

The chain couples TRBV30 to TRBJ1-6; D remains unclear. Trimming cost V 5 bases and J 10 bases, with 15 bases left between them. Germline lookup yields CDR1 GTSNPN and CDR2 SVGIG (reference sequence). The CDR3 totals 13 residues. The CDR3 loop is CAWGVGIVSPLHF. The CDR3 DNA sequence: TGTGCCTGGGGGGTGGGGATTGTCTCACCCCTCCACTTT.

The rearrangement uses TRBV7-2 and TRBJ2-1; D ambiguous. The CDR3 runs 14 residues. The germline V gene has CDR1 SGHTA and CDR2 FQGNSA. The V gene lost 5 bases and the J gene lost 4 bases, with 12 bases spanning the gap. CDR3 region: CASSPRSEYNEQFF. DNA of the CDR3: TGTGCCAGCAGCCCGAGGAGCGAGTACAATGAGCAGTTCTTC.

V usage is TRBV15 and J usage is TRBJ2-3; 11 bases match TRBD2. Germline V gene sequence: CDR1 LNHNV, CDR2 YYDKDF (reference sequence). The CDR3 sequence is 18 residues long. The trim removed 3 bases at V and 0 bases at J, leaving 8 bases unmatched. This CDR3 is CATSSSGTSGASTDTQYF. In nucleotides, the CDR3 is TGTGCCACCAGCAGTTCCGGGACTAGCGGAGCTAGCACAGATACGCAGTATTTT.

The chain carries TRBV19 and TRBJ2-7, with 7 positions matching TRBD1. After removal of 4 bases from V and 2 bases from J, the junction contained 8 bases not matched to a gene. Looked up from germline, CDR1 is LNHDA and CDR2 is SQIVND (reference sequence). This CDR3 comprises 15 residues. In DNA form, the CDR3 reads TGTGCCAGTAGTACCCGGGACAGTTTACCCTACGAGCAGTACTTC. Protein: CASSTRDSLPYEQYF. The full variable domain, with the rest looked up from reference TRBV19 and TRBJ2-7, is DGGITQSPKYLFRKEGQNVTLSCEQNLNHDAMYWYRQDPGQGLRLIYYSQIVNDFQKGDIAEGYSVSREKKESFPLTVTSAQKNPTAFYLCASSTRDSLPYEQYFGPGTRLTVT.

V and J are TRBV24-1 and TRBJ2-1; 11 bases line up with TRBD2. The CDR3 loop spans 17 amino acids. V shed 6 bases, J shed 4 bases, and the junction held 10 bases outside the gene matches. Germline V gives CDR1 KGHDR, CDR2 SFDVKD. As DNA, the CDR3 is TGTGCCACCAGTACCGGGACTAGCGGTATTCTGTACAATGAGCAGTTCTTC. Protein sequence: CATSTGTSGILYNEQFF.

The rearrangement joins TRBV29-1 to TRBJ1-3; unclear D gene. Trimming removed 4 bases from V and 0 bases from J, with 7 bases in between. The V gene's germline CDR1 is SQVTM and CDR2 ANQGSEA. This CDR3 is 13 amino acids long. The chain's CDR3 is CSVGANSGNTIYF. CDR3 in DNA: TGCAGCGTTGGGGCTAACTCTGGAAACACCATATATTTT.